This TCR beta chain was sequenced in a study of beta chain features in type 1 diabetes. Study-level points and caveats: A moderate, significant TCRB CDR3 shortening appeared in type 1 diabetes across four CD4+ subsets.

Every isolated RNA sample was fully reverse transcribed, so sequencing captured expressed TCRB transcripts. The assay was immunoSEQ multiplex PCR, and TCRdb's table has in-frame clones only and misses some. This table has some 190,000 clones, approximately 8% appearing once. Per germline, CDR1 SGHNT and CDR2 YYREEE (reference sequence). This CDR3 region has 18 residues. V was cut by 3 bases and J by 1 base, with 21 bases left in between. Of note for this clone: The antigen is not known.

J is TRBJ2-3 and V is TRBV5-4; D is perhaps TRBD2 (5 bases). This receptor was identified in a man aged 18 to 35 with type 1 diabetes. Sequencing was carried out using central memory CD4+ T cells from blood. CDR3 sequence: CASSWFGSGSDGTDTQYF. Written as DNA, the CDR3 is TGTGCCAGCAGCTGGTTCGGGTCGGGGTCGGATGGCACAGATACGCAGTATTTT.